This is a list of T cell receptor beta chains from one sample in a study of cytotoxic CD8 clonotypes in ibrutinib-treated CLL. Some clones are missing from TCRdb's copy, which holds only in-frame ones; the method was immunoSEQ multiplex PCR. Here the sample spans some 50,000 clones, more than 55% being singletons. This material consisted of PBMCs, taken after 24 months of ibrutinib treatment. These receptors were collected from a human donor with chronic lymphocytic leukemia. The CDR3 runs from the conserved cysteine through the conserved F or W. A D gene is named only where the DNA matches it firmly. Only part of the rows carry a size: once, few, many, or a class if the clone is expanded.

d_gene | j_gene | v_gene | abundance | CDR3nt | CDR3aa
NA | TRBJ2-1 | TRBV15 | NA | TGTGCCACCAGCAGAGCCGGTCCCCAGGGCGTCAATGAGCAGTTCTTC | CATSRAGPQGVNEQFF
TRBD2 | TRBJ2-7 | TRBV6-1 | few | TGTGCCAGCAGTGAGCGGGGGTGGGTGCGCGAGCAGTACTTC | CASSERGWVREQYF
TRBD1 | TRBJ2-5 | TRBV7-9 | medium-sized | TGTGCCAGCAGCTTCGACCCCAAAGGACAGGGGAACCAAGAGACCCAGTACTTC | CASSFDPKGQGNQETQYF
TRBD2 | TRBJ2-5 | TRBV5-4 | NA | TGTGCCAGCACCCTAGCGGGGGGGCGGGGTGAGACCCAGTACTTC | CASTLAGGRGETQYF
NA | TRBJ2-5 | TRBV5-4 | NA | TGTGCCAGCAGCTTAAAAGCCGGAGAGACCCAGTACTTC | CASSLKAGETQYF
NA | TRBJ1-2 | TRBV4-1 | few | TGCGCCAGCAGCCCCCAGCGGGGGGCTGGGTATGGCTACACCTTC | CASSPQRGAGYGYTF
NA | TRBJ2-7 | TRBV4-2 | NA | TGTGCCAGCAGCTCAGGGGCCGAGCAGTACTTC | CASSSGAEQYF
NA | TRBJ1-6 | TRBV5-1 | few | TGCGCCAGCAGCGAACAGGGAAGCGCCTATAATTCACCCCTCCACTTT | CASSEQGSAYNSPLHF
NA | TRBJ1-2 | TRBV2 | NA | TGTGCCAGCAGTCGGACGGACTATGGCTACACCTTC | CASSRTDYGYTF
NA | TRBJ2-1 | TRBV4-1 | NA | TGCGCCAGCAGCCAGGGCGGAGGGTCCTACAATGAGCAGTTCTTC | CASSQGGGSYNEQFF
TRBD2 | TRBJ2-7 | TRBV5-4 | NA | TGTGCCAGCAGCTTAGCCGGGACTAGCGGGGCTGAGCAGTACTTC | CASSLAGTSGAEQYF
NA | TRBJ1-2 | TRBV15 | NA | TGTGCCACCAGCAGAGCAACCGGGACAAACAATCTCTATGGCTACACCTTC | CATSRATGTNNLYGYTF
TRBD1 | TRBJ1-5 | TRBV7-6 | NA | TGTGCCAGCAGCCCGAAGGTACAGGGGTTCACTCAGCCCCAGCATTTT | CASSPKVQGFTQPQHF
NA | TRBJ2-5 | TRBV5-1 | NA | TGCGCCAGCAGCGCGGCTAGTTTATTCCAAGAGACCCAGTACTTC | CASSAASLFQETQYF
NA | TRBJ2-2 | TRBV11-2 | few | TGTGCCAGCAGCTTAGGAGCGAACACCGGGGAGCTGTTTTTT | CASSLGANTGELFF
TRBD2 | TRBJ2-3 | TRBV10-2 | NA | TGCGCCAGCAGTGAGGGAGCGGGGGTTAGCACAGATACGCAGTATTTT | CASSEGAGVSTDTQYF
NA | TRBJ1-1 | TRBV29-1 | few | TGCAGCGTTGGGGAGGCGGCGAAGCACACTGAAGCTTTCTTT | CSVGEAAKHTEAFF
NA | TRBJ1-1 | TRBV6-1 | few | TGTGCCAGCAGTGCCGGGAGGAACACTGAAGCTTTCTTT | CASSAGRNTEAFF
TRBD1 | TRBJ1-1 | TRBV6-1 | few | TGTGCCAGCAATCAGGGGGGCACTGAAGCTTTCTTT | CASNQGGTEAFF
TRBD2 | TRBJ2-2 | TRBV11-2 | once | TGTGCCAGCAGCCTTGGGACTAGACCCACCGGGGAGCTGTTTTTT | CASSLGTRPTGELFF
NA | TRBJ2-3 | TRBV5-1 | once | TGCGCCAGCAGCTTGGGAGGGATCCTGGGGGATACGCAGTATTTT | CASSLGGILGDTQYF
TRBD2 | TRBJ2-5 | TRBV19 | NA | TGTGCCAGCCAAGGACTAGCGGGGGGGCCGGGGGAGACCCAGTACTTC | CASQGLAGGPGETQYF
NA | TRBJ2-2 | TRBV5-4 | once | TGTGCCAGCAGCTTGCAAGGGGGTGCCGGGGAGCTGTTTTTT | CASSLQGGAGELFF
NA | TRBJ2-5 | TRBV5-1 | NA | TGCGCCAGCTCCCTTCCATCAGAGACCCAGTACTTC | CASSLPSETQYF
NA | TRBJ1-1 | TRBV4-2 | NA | TGTGCCAGCAGCCAACAGGGTAGTGGAACTGAAGCTTTCTTT | CASSQQGSGTEAFF
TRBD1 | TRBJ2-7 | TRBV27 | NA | TGTGCCAGCAGCAGGGGGAGCTCCTACGAGCAGTACTTC | CASSRGSSYEQYF
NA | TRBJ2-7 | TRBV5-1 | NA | TGCGCCAGCAGCCTGAGGACTCTAGGGGCCTACGAGCAGTACTTC | CASSLRTLGAYEQYF